The 13 T cell receptor beta chains given below trace back to one sample, sequenced in a study of cytomegalovirus exposure and HLA in healthy donors. PCR employed 60 Vbeta and 13 Jbeta primers. Here immunoSEQ multiplex PCR was the method, and the copy in TCRdb shows in-frame clones only, minus some. The table records about 250,000 clones, roughly 81% of them present only once. The specimen sequenced was PBMCs. These TCRs come from a girl aged 2 to 10 in good health and CMV-seronegative.

The V and J genes are TRBV14 and TRBJ1-1; 8 bases line up with TRBD1. V was clipped by 4 bases and J by 1 base; unmatched bases: 8. Germline V gives CDR1 SGHDN, CDR2 FVKESK. This CDR3 is 16 amino acids long. The CDR3 is CASSPRTGLQNTEAFF. The CDR3 bases are TGTGCCAGCAGCCCCAGGACAGGGCTACAGAACACTGAAGCTTTCTTT.

This chain joins TRBV5-5 and TRBJ2-7; D perhaps matches TRBD1 (6 bases). The V and J ends lost 0 bases and 4 bases respectively, with 14 bases between them. The CDR3 is 15 residues long. The germline CDR1 and CDR2 sequences are SGHKS and YYEKEE (reference sequence). Here the CDR3 reads CASSLGQDLLYEQYF. The CDR3 region has the DNA TGTGCCAGCAGCTTGGGACAGGACCTTTTGTACGAGCAGTACTTC.

The chain carries TRBV18 and TRBJ1-6; tentative D call: TRBD1 (6 bases). The CDR3 extends over 17 amino acids. V was trimmed by 4 bases and J by 9 bases, leaving 22 bases between them. Germline V CDR1 and CDR2: KGHSH, LQKENI. CDR3 residues: CASSLTSDRLDGSPLHF. The CDR3 nucleotides are TGTGCCAGCTCACTTACCTCCGACAGGCTAGACGGTTCACCCCTCCACTTT.

The gene calls are TRBV5-1 and TRBJ2-5; no clear D gene. Germline V gene lookup returns CDR1 SGHRS and CDR2 YFSETQ. This CDR3 contains 12 residues. The V gene lost 1 base and the J gene lost 3 bases, with 4 bases spanning the gap. The CDR3 reads CASSLPKETQYF. CDR3 DNA: TGCGCCAGCAGCTTGCCAAAAGAGACCCAGTACTTC.

The V call is TRBV19, the J call TRBJ2-3; maybe TRBD1 (7 bases). From germline, CDR1 is LNHDA and CDR2 SQIVND (reference sequence). The V end lost 2 bases, the J end lost 1 base, and 10 bases lay between the germline ends. This CDR3 region has 15 residues. CDR3 in amino acids: CASSIQGGGTDTQYF. For the CDR3, the DNA is TGTGCCAGTAGTATACAGGGGGGAGGCACAGATACGCAGTATTTT.

The chain links TRBV5-1 to TRBJ2-2, with a tentative D call TRBD2 (5 bases). CDR3 size: 16 residues. Germline V gene sequence: CDR1 SGHRS, CDR2 YFSETQ. The V gene lost 1 base and the J gene lost 2 bases, with 12 bases spanning the gap. The DNA for the CDR3 is TGCGCCAGCAGCTTGTGGACGGGAACAAACACCGGGGAGCTGTTTTTT. Translating it yields CASSLWTGTNTGELFF.

The chain has TRBV7-8 and TRBJ1-5; 7 bases fit TRBD1. V shed 3 bases, J shed 2 bases, and the junction held 1 base outside the gene matches. This CDR3 is built from 14 residues. The germline V gene has CDR1 SGHVS and CDR2 FQNEAQ. CDR3 amino acids: CASSFDRGNQPQHF. For the CDR3, the DNA is TGTGCCAGCAGCTTCGACAGGGGCAATCAGCCCCAGCATTTT.

The V and J genes are TRBV9 and TRBJ2-7; D possibly corresponds to TRBD1 (5 bases). The CDR3 is 15 amino acids. Germline-derived CDR1 and CDR2 are SGDLS and YYNGEE. The ends were cut back, 4 bases at V and 2 bases at J, with 16 bases in the middle. CDR3 loop: CASSPNRLAPYEQYF. DNA for the CDR3: TGTGCCAGCAGCCCTAACAGGTTGGCCCCCTACGAGCAGTACTTC.

The chain uses TRBV11-2 and TRBJ2-7; D not resolved. There are 13 residues in the CDR3. V was trimmed by 3 bases and J by 3 bases, leaving 9 bases between them. Germline loops: CDR1 SGHAT, CDR2 FQNNGV. CDR3 amino acids: CASSFLEDYEQYF. Written as DNA, the CDR3 is TGTGCCAGCAGCTTCCTAGAGGACTACGAGCAGTACTTC.

The chain uses TRBV7-9 and TRBJ1-4; 9 bases align to TRBD1. The CDR3 is 19 residues long. The germline CDR1 and CDR2 sequences are SEHNR and FQNEAQ (reference sequence). V lost 6 bases to trimming and J lost 10 bases; unmatched junction nucleotides: 24. The DNA of the CDR3 is TGTGCCAGCAGAGGTCCGTATTTGAAGGGACAGGGATTTCCCGCAAAACTGTTTTTT. Its protein product is CASRGPYLKGQGFPAKLFF.

The chain joins TRBV27 to TRBJ2-5; 7 bases line up with TRBD2. The CDR3 loop spans 15 amino acids. V lost 3 bases, J lost 5 bases, and 9 bases stayed unmatched. Germline assignment: CDR1 MNHEY and CDR2 SMNVEV (reference sequence). DNA of the CDR3: TGTGCCAGCAGTTTGGTGCCGCGGGAGTGGGAGACCCAGTACTTC. This gives the protein CASSLVPREWETQYF.

The gene calls are TRBV5-4 and TRBJ1-2; the D is unclear. The CDR3 contains 16 residues. CDR1 is SGHNT, CDR2 YYREEE, per germline (reference sequence). V lost 0 bases, J lost 8 bases, and 20 bases lay in between. The CDR3 reads CASSLAPFREKEGYTF. For the CDR3, the DNA is TGTGCCAGCAGCTTGGCCCCCTTTAGAGAGAAGGAGGGCTACACCTTC.

The V gene is TRBV19, the J gene TRBJ1-1; 8 bases fit TRBD1. The CDR3 sequence is 15 residues long. Trimming at V came to 3 bases and at J to 8 bases, leaving 11 bases not matched to a gene. Germline V gene lookup returns CDR1 LNHDA and CDR2 SQIVND (reference sequence). CDR3 in DNA: TGTGCCAGTAGTATCCTCGGGACAGGAAGAAACGAAGCTTTCTTT. This codes for CASSILGTGRNEAFF. The full variable domain, in which reference TRBV19 and TRBJ1-1 provide the parts outside the CDR3, is DGGITQSPKYLFRKEGQNVTLSCEQNLNHDAMYWYRQDPGQGLRLIYYSQIVNDFQKGDIAEGYSVSREKKESFPLTVTSAQKNPTAFYLCASSILGTGRNEAFFGQGTRLTVV.